These 18 T cell receptor beta chains share one sample of origin, sequenced in a study of shared clonotypes between healthy human individuals. Data came from immunoSEQ multiplex PCR; TCRdb stores just in-frame clones and leaves some out. Among fewer than 1.6 million clones, 98% to 99% were seen once, and the ten largest hold about 0.34%. Sequences were obtained from naive CD4+ T cells sorted from blood. Subset: CD45RA+ positively selected. Receptors were obtained from a man aged 30 to 45 in good health.

The genes are TRBV15 and TRBJ2-7; 9 nucleotides agree with TRBD2. The CDR3 is 16 amino acids. V lost 1 base to trimming and J lost 3 bases; unmatched junction nucleotides: 7. Germline loops: CDR1 LNHNV, CDR2 YYDKDF (reference sequence). The CDR3 here is CATSRGRTSALYEQYF. CDR3 coding DNA: TGTGCCACCAGCAGAGGTAGGACTAGCGCTCTCTACGAGCAGTACTTC.

The chain links TRBV2 to TRBJ1-5; the D is unclear. Germline V gives CDR1 SNHLY, CDR2 FYNNEI. The CDR3 runs to 15 residues. V lost 7 bases and J 0 bases, leaving 13 bases between the germline ends. CDR3 coding DNA: TGTGCCAGCAAGTACCGGCCAAATAGCAATCAGCCCCAGCATTTT. This gives the protein CASKYRPNSNQPQHF.

The chain recombines TRBV28 with TRBJ2-2; no clear D. The CDR3 sequence is 12 residues long. V dropped 6 bases and J dropped 7 bases, with 9 bases sitting between them. Germline V gives CDR1 MDHEN, CDR2 SYDVKM. CDR3 nucleotides: TGTGCCAGCAGCTCCTCTTACGGGGAGCTGTTTTTT. It is translated as CASSSSYGELFF.

The rearrangement uses TRBV9 and TRBJ2-7; TRBD2 is a possible D gene (7 bases). The V gene lost 4 bases and the J gene lost 3 bases, with 20 bases spanning the gap. Germline loops: CDR1 SGDLS, CDR2 YYNGEE. The CDR3 spans 16 residues. CDR3 sequence: CASSHPKSGTSYEQYF. As DNA, the CDR3 is TGTGCCAGCAGCCACCCCAAGAGCGGGACAAGCTACGAGCAGTACTTC.

As concerns this clone: Additional DNA sequences in this sample encode the identical CDR3. The chain carries TRBV28 and TRBJ1-4; D unresolved. V lost 1 base, J lost 7 bases, and 4 bases lay in between. The CDR3 extends over 12 amino acids. In germline, CDR1 is MDHEN, CDR2 SYDVKM. CDR3 DNA: TGTGCCAGCAGTTTATACTCTGAAAAACTGTTTTTT. This translates into CASSLYSEKLFF.

This clone has just one count. The gene calls are TRBV5-4 and TRBJ2-7; D perhaps matches TRBD1 (5 bases). V lost 0 bases to trimming and J lost 2 bases, with 15 bases between them. There are 16 residues in the CDR3. Germline V gives CDR1 SGHNT, CDR2 YYREEE (reference sequence). This CDR3 reads CASSLVPGPAAYEQYF. The CDR3 DNA is TGTGCCAGCAGCTTGGTTCCAGGGCCCGCGGCCTACGAGCAGTACTTC.

The chain combines TRBV6-1 with TRBJ1-4; TRBD1 aligns across 9 bases. V gave up 7 bases and J gave up 5 bases; unmatched junction bases: 8. The CDR3 contains 15 residues. CDR1 is MNHNS and CDR2 is SASEGT in the germline V gene. CDR3 bases: TGTGCCAGCAACGCTGGACAGGGGCAGAATGAAAAACTGTTTTTT. Translated, it gives CASNAGQGQNEKLFF.

The sample holds one count of this clone. The chain is built from TRBV7-8 and TRBJ2-2; D not resolved. V was clipped by 9 bases and J by 5 bases, with 13 bases between them. The CDR3 is made up of 13 amino acids. Germline loops: CDR1 SGHVS, CDR2 FQNEAQ. This chain's CDR3 is CARLIESTGELFF. CDR3 DNA: TGTGCCAGGTTAATTGAATCGACCGGGGAGCTGTTTTTT.

This chain uses TRBV11-2 with TRBJ1-1, with D unresolved. Germline values: CDR1 SGHAT, CDR2 FQNNGV. Trimming shortened V by 5 bases and J by 3 bases, and 7 bases separated the two germline ends. CDR3 length equals 12 residues. The CDR3 DNA follows: TGTGCCAGCAGCGCCGGATACACTGAAGCTTTCTTT. Its protein is CASSAGYTEAFF.

The rearrangement uses TRBV7-9 and TRBJ1-3; D gene ambiguous. V lost 4 bases and J lost 0, with 10 bases in between. The CDR3 loop spans 15 amino acids. Germline-derived CDR1 and CDR2 are SEHNR and FQNEAQ (reference sequence). The CDR3 bases are TGTGCCAGCAGCTACGGACCGAACTCTGGAAACACCATATATTTT. It encodes CASSYGPNSGNTIYF.

This clone was seen once. The rearrangement uses TRBV4-1 and TRBJ1-2; maybe TRBD1 (5 bases). V was shortened by 1 base and J by 4 bases, with 16 bases between the two germline ends. The CDR3 is 16 amino acids. The V gene's germline CDR1 is MGHRA and CDR2 YSYEKL. The CDR3 protein is CASSQGRRGKSYGYTF. The CDR3 coding sequence is TGCGCCAGCAGCCAAGGGCGACGGGGGAAGTCCTATGGCTACACCTTC.

J is TRBJ2-1 and V is TRBV25-1, with D tentatively TRBD1 or TRBD2 (5 bases each). This CDR3 comprises 15 residues. In germline, CDR1 is MGHDK, CDR2 SYGVNS. Trimming removed 6 bases from V and 1 base from J, with 13 bases in between. CDR3 in DNA: TGTGCCAGCAGCCCTTGGGACCGTTCCTACAATGAGCAGTTCTTC. Its protein is CASSPWDRSYNEQFF.

The genes are TRBV5-5 and TRBJ1-1; the D gene is possibly TRBD1 (6 bases). The CDR3 is 16 residues long. CDR1 is SGHKS, CDR2 YYEKEE, per germline (reference sequence). V was clipped by 4 bases and J by 3 bases, with 19 bases between them. The CDR3 DNA sequence: TGTGCCAGCAGCAAACTCCCAGGGGAAGGGGACACTGAAGCTTTCTTT. It translates to CASSKLPGEGDTEAFF.

The V gene is TRBV9, the J gene TRBJ2-1; D is unresolved. Trimming cost V 0 bases and J 5 bases, with 12 bases left between them. Per the germline V gene, CDR1 is SGDLS and CDR2 is YYNGEE. The CDR3 length is 15 residues. The CDR3 is CASSVGWLLDNEQFF. The CDR3 nucleotides are TGTGCCAGCAGCGTAGGTTGGCTCCTTGACAATGAGCAGTTCTTC. The full variable domain, its missing parts supplied by reference TRBV9 and TRBJ2-1, is DSGVTQTPKHLITATGQRVTLRCSPRSGDLSVYWYQQSLDQGLQFLIQYYNGEERAKGNILERFSAQQFPDLHSELNLSSLELGDSALYFCASSVGWLLDNEQFFGPGTRLTVL.

As for this clone: Additional DNA sequences in this sample encode the identical CDR3. This chain uses TRBV6-1 with TRBJ2-7; no definite D call. The V gene's germline CDR1 is MNHNS and CDR2 SASEGT. Trimming took off 0 bases at V and 0 bases at J, with 9 bases between the two ends. The CDR3 is 15 amino acids. CDR3 DNA: TGTGCCAGCAGTGAAGCGCTTCTGAGCTCCTACGAGCAGTACTTC. Protein product: CASSEALLSSYEQYF.

This sequence joins TRBV7-2 and TRBJ2-7; the D gene could be TRBD1 or TRBD2 (6 bases each). Germline-derived CDR1 and CDR2 are SGHTA and FQGNSA. The CDR3 length is 16 residues. The V gene lost 2 bases and the J gene lost 2 bases, with 16 bases spanning the gap. CDR3 DNA sequence: TGTGCCAGCAGCTTAATACCCGGGGGCGGTACCTACGAGCAGTACTTC. Translation: CASSLIPGGGTYEQYF.

The rearrangement links TRBV6-6 to TRBJ2-1, with 10 bases identical to TRBD2. Trimming removed 5 bases from V and 6 bases from J; junction bases left unmatched: 7. CDR1 and CDR2 (germline): MNHNY, SVGAGI (reference sequence). The CDR3 covers 15 residues. CDR3 amino acids: CASSTRLAGFNEQFF. CDR3 DNA sequence: TGTGCCAGCAGTACTCGACTAGCGGGCTTCAATGAGCAGTTCTTC.

This rearrangement joins TRBV7-9 to TRBJ1-1, with TRBD1 matching over 7 bases. From germline, CDR1 is SEHNR and CDR2 FQNEAQ (reference sequence). Trimming cost V 5 bases and J 0 bases; bases outside gene matches: 3. CDR3 size: 14 residues. CDR3 sequence: CASSETGMNTEAFF. CDR3 bases: TGTGCCAGCAGCGAGACAGGGATGAACACTGAAGCTTTCTTT. The complete variable domain, with remaining parts taken from reference TRBV7-9 and TRBJ1-1, reads DTGVSQNPRHKITKRGQNVTFRCDPISEHNRLYWYRQTLGQGPEFLTYFQNEAQLEKSRLLSDRFSAERPKGSFSTLEIQRTEQGDSAMYLCASSETGMNTEAFFGQGTRLTVV.